Listed below are T cell receptor beta chains from one sample, sequenced in a study of T cells in Graves' hyperthyroidism and ophthalmopathy. TCRdb re-called the multiplex PCR reads through MiXCR, storing one row per CDR3 protein. In the table there are approximately 590,000 distinct CDR3 sequences, 15% to 18% of which are singletons. The specimen was blood. Receptors were obtained from a woman younger than 45 with Graves' hyperthyroidism. Both conserved end residues are part of each CDR3.

TRBJ1-3 | TRBV27 | CASSVDWNTRNTIYF
TRBJ2-1 | TRBV27 | CTSSETSGSSRPYNEQFF
TRBJ1-2 | TRBV5-1 | CASSLAAGDGYTF
TRBJ1-4 | TRBV6-8 | CASSYPEAGQTTTNEKLFF
TRBJ2-1 | TRBV20-1 | CSAFRGSSGIGGAWNEQFF
TRBJ2-1 | TRBV20-1 | CSAVQGRHNEQFF
TRBJ2-1 | TRBV20-1 | CSARSRTGVDEQFF
TRBJ1-2 | TRBV11-1 | CASSPSGVRGYTF
TRBJ2-7 | TRBV28 | CASSLYGRAAGAYSWEQYF
TRBJ2-1 | TRBV9 | CASSVDRGGNNEQFF
TRBJ2-1 | TRBV10-3 | CAISSSNEQFF
TRBJ2-7 | TRBV5-1 | CASSLVAGGPREQYF
TRBJ2-3 | TRBV7-9 | CASSAAPGSTDTQYF
TRBJ1-1 | TRBV9 | CASSVGVSGLNTEAFF
TRBJ2-3 | TRBV14 | CASSQGTSGRVPQYF
TRBJ2-1 | TRBV19 | CASSIGGVLGTHNEQFF
TRBJ2-1 | TRBV20-1 | CSASQAGGIDNEQFF